This TCR beta chain was identified during a study of blood T cells in healthy people across ages. V was clipped by 7 bases and J by 2 bases; unmatched bases: 6. Germline CDR1 and CDR2: DFQATT and SNEGSKA (reference sequence). CDR3 size: 14 residues. This clonotype was seen a handful of times. Antigen: not known. A sample-barcoded 5' primer and a J-beta primer mix were used in a second PCR of roughly 7 to 11 cycles. Using its own MiXCR run on the 5' RACE reads, TCRdb lists one record per CDR3 protein. The sample includes 1 million or so distinct CDR3 sequences, under 45% of them seen just once. Findings and limits, study-wide: PBMCs that were unsorted prevented a conclusive naive versus antigen-experienced comparison. CMV infection status of these donors was not known. Researchers judged that diversity estimates from one million T cells fell short of true values. Fewer expanded clones and more diversity marked long-lived versus aged donors.

The sample consisted of blood. This chain connects TRBV20-1 to TRBJ1-5, with 9 bases fitting TRBD1. This TCR derives from a woman aged 55-70 years in good health. The CDR3: CSGTGGAGNQPQHF. For the CDR3, the DNA is TGCAGTGGAACAGGGGGCGCAGGCAATCAGCCCCAGCATTTT.